This T cell receptor beta chain came from a study of PD-1 blockade in mismatch repair-deficient tumors. Profiling relied on immunoSEQ multiplex PCR, and the TCRdb table lists in-frame clones only, not all of them. The sample yields more than 15,000 clones, approximately 84% seen once. V trimming: 0 bases; J trimming: 2 bases; junction bases outside the gene matches: 4. Per germline, CDR1 SGDLS and CDR2 YYNGEE. This CDR3 contains 16 residues. The material sequenced was PBMCs, taken 4 weeks after starting pembrolizumab. The sequence was collected from an adult with mismatch repair-deficient cancer. The chain combines TRBV9 with TRBJ2-3; TRBD2 matches at 9 bases. CDR3 residues: CASSVVSGGTTDTQYF. CDR3 DNA: TGTGCCAGCAGCGTAGTAAGCGGGGGGACCACAGATACGCAGTATTTT.